This T cell receptor beta chain was observed in a study of spatial heterogeneity in lung cancer. The wider study: Unique TCR and UMI combinations averaged more than ten appearances each in raw reads.

Via MiXCR, TCRdb re-called the 5' RACE reads, giving one row per CDR3 protein. The sample contains fewer than 30,000 distinct CDR3 sequences, around 6.9% of which appear only once. The table lists this clonotype with many counts. Its antigen is currently unknown. Time point meaning: sample taken at primary tumor resection. Whole-study results and caveats: The number of expanded tumor alpha and beta chains correlated with mutation number.

V was pared by 3 bases and J by 5 bases, with 14 bases between. In germline, CDR1 is SGHDT, CDR2 YYEEEE. This CDR3 is 14 amino acids long. The clonotype was recovered from a male donor with early-stage non-small cell lung cancer. The starting material was lung tumor tissue, obtained at surgery. The V and J genes are TRBV5-6 and TRBJ2-5; D is unresolved. CDR3 sequence (DNA): TGTGCCAGCAGCTGGGATAGTTCCAGGGAGACCCAGTACTTC. Amino acids: CASSWDSSRETQYF.